The 4 T cell receptor beta chains reported below all come from one sample, sequenced in a study of vaccination and CD4 T cells after COVID-19. The Oncomine TCR Beta short-read assay was applied to DNA of cultured CD4+ T cells. Via MiXCR, TCRdb re-called the PCR reads, giving one row per CDR3 protein. The sample lists 15,000 to 20,000 distinct CDR3 sequences; approximately 50% were seen once. What these receptors recognize is not known. Time point reported: late sampling 161 to 241 days after vaccination in a few convalescent patients. Treatment here: roughly nine-day PBMC culture with coronavirus spike peptide pools or control peptides (ViraFEST assay). The source material was CD4+ T cells from blood, cultured in vitro, sampled about 7 months after SARS-CoV-2 vaccination. The receptors come from a human donor who had recovered from COVID-19.

A single count supports this clonotype. The CDR3 spells CASSYSRGGVNTQYF. CDR3 nucleotides: TGTGCCAGCAGTTACTCTCGCGGGGGGGTGAATACGCAGTATTTT. The V gene is TRBV6-5, the J gene TRBJ2-3, with 9 bases identical to TRBD2. Germline CDR1 is MNHEY and CDR2 is SVGAGI. The J segment lost 7 bases and the V segment lost 0 bases, leaving 5 bases of the junction unmatched. The CDR3 runs 15 residues.

This clonotype showed up just a few times. The J gene is TRBJ2-5, the V gene TRBV6-1; D tentatively reads TRBD1 or TRBD2 (6 bases each). The V gene's germline CDR1 is MNHNS and CDR2 SASEGT. Trimming cost V 5 bases and J 4 bases, with 11 bases left between them. CDR3 length: 13 amino acids. This CDR3 is CASSPRDTETQYF. The CDR3 bases are TGTGCCAGCAGTCCGCGGGACACAGAGACCCAGTACTTC.

The V and J genes are TRBV5-8 and TRBJ2-1, with D possibly being TRBD1 or TRBD2 (5 bases each). Germline V gives CDR1 SGHTS, CDR2 YDEGEE. The CDR3 covers 12 residues. Trimming left V 4 bases short and J 9 bases short, with 11 bases between. CDR3 nucleotides: TGTGCCAGCAGCCGGGACCCCGCTGAGCAGTTCTTC. It codes for CASSRDPAEQFF. The full variable domain, rest sourced from reference TRBV5-8 and TRBJ2-1, is EAGVTQSPTHLIKTRGQQATLRCSPISGHTSVYWYQQALGLGLQFLLWYDEGEERNRGNFPPRFSGRQFPNYSSELNVNALELEDSALYLCASSRDPAEQFFGPGTRLTVL.

This clonotype is termed medium-sized (0.01 to 0.1%). The gene calls are TRBV11-3 and TRBJ2-3; D unclear. The germline CDR1 and CDR2 sequences are SGHNT and YENEEA. CDR3 length: 15 residues. With 5 bases removed from V and 4 bases from J, the gap between germline ends came to 16 bases. The CDR3 DNA reads as TGTGCCAGCAGCAAAGAGTCCATTCGCGCAGATACGCAGTATTTT. Translation: CASSKESIRADTQYF.